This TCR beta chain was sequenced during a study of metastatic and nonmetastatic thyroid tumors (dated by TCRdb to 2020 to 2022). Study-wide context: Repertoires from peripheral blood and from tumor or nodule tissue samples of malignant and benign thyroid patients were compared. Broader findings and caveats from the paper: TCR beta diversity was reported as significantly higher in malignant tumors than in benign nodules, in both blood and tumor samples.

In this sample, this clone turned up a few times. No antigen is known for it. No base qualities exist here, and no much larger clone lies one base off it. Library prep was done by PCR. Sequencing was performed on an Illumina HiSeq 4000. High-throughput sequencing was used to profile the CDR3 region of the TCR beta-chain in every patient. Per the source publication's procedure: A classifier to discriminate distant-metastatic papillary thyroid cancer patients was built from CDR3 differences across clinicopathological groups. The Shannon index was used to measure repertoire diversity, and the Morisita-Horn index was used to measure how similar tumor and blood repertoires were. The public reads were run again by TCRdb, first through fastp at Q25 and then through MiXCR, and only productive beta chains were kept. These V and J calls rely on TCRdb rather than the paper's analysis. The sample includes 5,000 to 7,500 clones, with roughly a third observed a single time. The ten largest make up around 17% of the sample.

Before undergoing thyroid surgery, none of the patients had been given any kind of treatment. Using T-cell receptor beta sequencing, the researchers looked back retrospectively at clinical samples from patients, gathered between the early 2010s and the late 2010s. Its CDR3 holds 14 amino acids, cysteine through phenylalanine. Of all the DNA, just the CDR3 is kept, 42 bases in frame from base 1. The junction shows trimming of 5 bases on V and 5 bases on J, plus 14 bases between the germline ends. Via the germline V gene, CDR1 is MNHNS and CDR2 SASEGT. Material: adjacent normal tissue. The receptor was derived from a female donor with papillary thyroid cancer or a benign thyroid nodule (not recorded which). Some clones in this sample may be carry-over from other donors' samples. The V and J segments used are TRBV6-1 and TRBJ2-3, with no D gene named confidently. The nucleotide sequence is TGTGCCAGCAGTCTAGGGTGCGCGAAAGATACGCAGTATTTT. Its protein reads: CASSLGCAKDTQYF.